There are a few counts of the clone carrying this TCR beta chain. Clones were read by immunoSEQ multiplex PCR, and TCRdb kept only the in-frame ones, dropping some. In the table there are hundreds of thousands of clones, approximately 86% of which are singletons. The length of the CDR3 is 13 residues. Germline CDR1 and CDR2: MNHEY and SVGAGI. V was clipped by 7 bases and J by 6 bases, with 13 bases between them. The data originate from a study of blood T cell repertoires in COVID-19. The sequence came from a woman aged 35 to 49 with acute COVID-19. The chain employs TRBV6-5 and TRBJ2-1; maybe TRBD2 (6 bases). Sequenced sample: PBMCs or T cells enriched from blood (not recorded which). CDR3 loop: CASIMTRGNEQFF. CDR3 nucleotide sequence: TGTGCCAGCATTATGACTAGAGGCAATGAGCAGTTCTTC.